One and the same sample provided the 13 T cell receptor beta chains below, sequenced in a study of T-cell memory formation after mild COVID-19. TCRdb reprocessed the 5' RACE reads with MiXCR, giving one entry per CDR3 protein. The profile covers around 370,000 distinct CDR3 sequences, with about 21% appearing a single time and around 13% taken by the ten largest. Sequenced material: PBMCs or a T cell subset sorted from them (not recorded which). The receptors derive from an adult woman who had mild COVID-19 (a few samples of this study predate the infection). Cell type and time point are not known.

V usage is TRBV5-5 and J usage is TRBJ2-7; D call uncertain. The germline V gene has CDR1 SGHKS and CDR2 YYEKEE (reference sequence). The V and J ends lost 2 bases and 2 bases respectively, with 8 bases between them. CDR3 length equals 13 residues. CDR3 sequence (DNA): TGTGCCAGCAGCTTCGGCATTGCCTACGAGCAGTACGTC. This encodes CASSFGIAYEQYV.

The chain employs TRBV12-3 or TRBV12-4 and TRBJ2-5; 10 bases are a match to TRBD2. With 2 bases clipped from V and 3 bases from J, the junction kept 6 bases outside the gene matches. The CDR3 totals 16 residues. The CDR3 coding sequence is TGTGCCAGCAGTTTAAGGCTAGCGGGAGACGAAGAGACCCAGTACTTC. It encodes CASSLRLAGDEETQYF.

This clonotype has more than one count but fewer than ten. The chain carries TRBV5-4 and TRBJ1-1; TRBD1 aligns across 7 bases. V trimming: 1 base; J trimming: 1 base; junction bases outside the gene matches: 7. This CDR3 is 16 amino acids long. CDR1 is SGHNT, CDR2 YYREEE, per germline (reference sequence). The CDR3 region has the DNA TGTGCCAGCAGCTTGCTCGGGACAGTGAAGAACACTGAAGCTTTCTTT. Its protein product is CASSLLGTVKNTEAFF.

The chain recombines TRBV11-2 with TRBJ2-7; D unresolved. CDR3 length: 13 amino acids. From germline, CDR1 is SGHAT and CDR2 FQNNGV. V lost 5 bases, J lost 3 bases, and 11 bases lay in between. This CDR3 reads CASSGWEIYEQYF. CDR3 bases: TGTGCCAGCAGCGGGTGGGAAATCTACGAGCAGTACTTC.

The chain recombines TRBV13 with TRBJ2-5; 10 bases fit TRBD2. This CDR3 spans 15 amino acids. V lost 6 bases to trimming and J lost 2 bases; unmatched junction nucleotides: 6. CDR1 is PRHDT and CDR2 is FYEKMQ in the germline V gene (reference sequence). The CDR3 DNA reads TGTGCCAGCAGAGACCTAGCGGGGGCTCAAGAGACCCAGTACTTC. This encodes CASRDLAGAQETQYF. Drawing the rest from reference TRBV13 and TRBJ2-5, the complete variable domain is AAGVIQSPRHLIKEKRETATLKCYPIPRHDTVYWYQQGPGQDPQFLISFYEKMQSDKGSIPDRFSAQQFSDYHSELNMSSLELGDSALYFCASRDLAGAQETQYFGPGTRLLVL.

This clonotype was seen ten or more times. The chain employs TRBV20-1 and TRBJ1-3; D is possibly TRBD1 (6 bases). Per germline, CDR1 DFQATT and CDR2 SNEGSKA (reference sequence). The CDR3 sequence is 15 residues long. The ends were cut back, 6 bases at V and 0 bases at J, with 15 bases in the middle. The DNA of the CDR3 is TGCAGTGCCGATTCCCAGGGGACCTCTGGAAACACCATATATTTT. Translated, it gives CSADSQGTSGNTIYF.

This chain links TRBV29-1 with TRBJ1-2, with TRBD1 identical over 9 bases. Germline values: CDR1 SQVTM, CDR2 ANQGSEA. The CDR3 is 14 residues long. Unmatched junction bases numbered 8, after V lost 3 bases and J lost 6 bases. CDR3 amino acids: CSVDYGTGTNGYTF. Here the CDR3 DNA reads TGCAGCGTTGATTACGGGACAGGGACGAATGGCTACACCTTC.

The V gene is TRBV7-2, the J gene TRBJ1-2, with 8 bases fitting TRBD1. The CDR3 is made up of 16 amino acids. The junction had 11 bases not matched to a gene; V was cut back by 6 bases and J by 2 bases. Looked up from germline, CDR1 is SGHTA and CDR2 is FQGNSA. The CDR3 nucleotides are TGTGCCAGCAGTTCATTCCCGGACAGGGTGAACTATGGCTACACCTTC. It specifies CASSSFPDRVNYGYTF.

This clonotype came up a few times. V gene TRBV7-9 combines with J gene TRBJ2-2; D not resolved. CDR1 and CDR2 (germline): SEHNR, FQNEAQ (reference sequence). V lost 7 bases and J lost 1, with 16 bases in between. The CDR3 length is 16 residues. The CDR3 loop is CASNPREVGNTGELFF. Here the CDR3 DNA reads TGTGCCAGCAACCCCCGCGAGGTGGGGAACACCGGGGAGCTGTTTTTT.

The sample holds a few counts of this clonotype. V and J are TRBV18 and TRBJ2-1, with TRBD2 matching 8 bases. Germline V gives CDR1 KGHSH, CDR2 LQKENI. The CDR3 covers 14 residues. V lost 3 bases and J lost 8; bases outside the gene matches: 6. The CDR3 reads CASSPSAGVHEQFF. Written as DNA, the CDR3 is TGTGCCAGCTCACCCTCAGCGGGGGTCCATGAGCAGTTCTTC.

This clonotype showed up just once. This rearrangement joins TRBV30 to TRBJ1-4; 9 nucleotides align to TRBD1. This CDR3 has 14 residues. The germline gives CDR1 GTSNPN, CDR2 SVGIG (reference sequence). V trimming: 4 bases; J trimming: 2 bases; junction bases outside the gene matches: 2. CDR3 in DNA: TGTGCCTGGAACAGGGGGCAGACTAATGAAAAACTGTTTTTT. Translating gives CAWNRGQTNEKLFF.

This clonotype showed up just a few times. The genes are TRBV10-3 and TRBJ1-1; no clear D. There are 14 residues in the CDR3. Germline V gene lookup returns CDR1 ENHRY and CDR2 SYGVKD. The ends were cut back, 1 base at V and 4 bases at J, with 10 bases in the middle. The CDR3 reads CAISEYVESTEAFF. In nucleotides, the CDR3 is TGTGCCATCAGTGAGTATGTGGAGTCCACTGAAGCTTTCTTT.

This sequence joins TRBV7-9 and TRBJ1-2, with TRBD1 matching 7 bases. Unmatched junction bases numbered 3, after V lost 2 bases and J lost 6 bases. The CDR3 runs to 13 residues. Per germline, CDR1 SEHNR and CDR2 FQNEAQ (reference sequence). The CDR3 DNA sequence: TGTGCCAGCAGCTTATTAGGGACAGATGGCTACACCTTC. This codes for CASSLLGTDGYTF.